The 21 T cell receptor beta chains given below trace back to one sample, sequenced in a study of T cell repertoires in cytomegalovirus infection. TCRdb analysed the reads with MiXCR anew, one entry per CDR3 protein. The sample lists fewer than 550,000 distinct CDR3 sequences, approximately 17% occurring once. The material sequenced was CD8+ T cells from PBMCs. The receptor set was obtained from a human donor in good health (CMV status not recorded). Some clones in this sample may be carry-over from other donors' samples.

This clonotype occurred many times. The rearrangement links TRBV11-2 to TRBJ1-2, with D possibly TRBD1 on 5 matching bases. CDR1 and CDR2 from the germline V gene are SGHAT and FQNNGV. The CDR3 runs to 20 residues. The ends were cut back, 5 bases at V and 0 bases at J, with 28 bases in the middle. The CDR3 bases are TGTGCCAGCAGCCTCCGTGACGTGGGACTTCCCGGAGGGGCTAACTATGGCTACACCTTC. Translation gives CASSLRDVGLPGGANYGYTF.

The chain links TRBV6-1 to TRBJ1-4; 7 bases agree with TRBD1. J was trimmed by 8 bases and V by 6 bases; bases with no gene match: 15. CDR1 and CDR2 (germline): MNHNS, SASEGT. The CDR3 has 16 residues. The DNA for the CDR3 is TGTGCCAGCAGGCTACTGGGTGAGGGGGCGGAGGAAAAACTGTTTTTT. Its protein product is CASRLLGEGAEEKLFF.

The chain links TRBV20-1 to TRBJ1-2; TRBD1 agrees at 8 bases. With 0 bases clipped from V and 4 bases from J, the junction kept 13 bases outside the gene matches. Germline CDR1 reads DFQATT; CDR2 reads SNEGSKA (reference sequence). The CDR3 spans 17 residues. CDR3 amino acids: CSAREEGTGGSAYGYTF. CDR3 DNA sequence: TGCAGTGCTAGAGAGGAGGGAACAGGGGGATCGGCCTATGGCTACACCTTC.

In this sample, this clonotype turned up a few times. The chain is built from TRBV9 and TRBJ1-1; the D gene is possibly TRBD1 (5 bases). The ends were cut back, 0 bases at V and 1 base at J, with 7 bases in the middle. CDR3 size: 14 residues. CDR1 is SGDLS and CDR2 is YYNGEE in the germline V gene. CDR3 amino acids: CASSVGQSNTEAFF. The CDR3 nucleotides read TGTGCCAGCAGCGTAGGACAGTCGAACACTGAAGCTTTCTTT.

This clonotype occurred a few times. V usage is TRBV15 and J usage is TRBJ1-1; 8 nucleotides match TRBD1. V lost 0 bases and J lost 5; bases outside the gene matches: 8. Germline V gene lookup returns CDR1 LNHNV and CDR2 YYDKDF (reference sequence). There are 16 residues in the CDR3. In nucleotides, the CDR3 is TGTGCCACCAGCAGAGACCCGACAGGGGTTGGAACTGAAGCTTTCTTT. It yields the protein CATSRDPTGVGTEAFF.

In its sample, this clonotype was seen a few times. This chain joins TRBV2 and TRBJ2-7; no firm D call. Per the germline V gene, CDR1 is SNHLY and CDR2 is FYNNEI. The V gene lost 3 bases and the J gene lost 6 bases, with 15 bases spanning the gap. The CDR3 totals 14 residues. The CDR3 protein is CASSDPVRRFEQYF. The CDR3 coding sequence is TGTGCCAGCAGTGATCCAGTTCGGCGGTTCGAGCAGTACTTC.

Comments on this clonotype: A much bigger clone sits one base away, suggesting this may be a read error. It is likely a read error, because the conserved phenylalanine at the end of the CDR3 is missing. The chain carries TRBV10-3 and TRBJ2-1; 9 nucleotides match TRBD2. The CDR3 is 17 amino acids. CDR1 ENHRY and CDR2 SYGVKD come from the germline V gene. Losses at the gene ends were 3 bases for V and 7 bases for J; bases not matched to a gene: 13. This chain's CDR3 is CAISDPRGGGAKNEQFL. The CDR3 bases are TGTGCCATCAGTGACCCCAGAGGCGGGGGGGCCAAGAATGAGCAGTTCTTA.

CDR3: CASTPRGENQPQHF. The CDR3 DNA reads TGTGCCAGTACCCCTCGGGGGGAAAATCAGCCCCAGCATTTT. The gene calls are TRBV19 and TRBJ1-5; possibly TRBD1 for D (5 bases). The length of the CDR3 is 14 residues. Germline values: CDR1 LNHDA, CDR2 SQIVND (reference sequence). V was cut by 7 bases and J by 4 bases, with 14 bases left in between. The whole variable domain, filled in from reference TRBV19 and TRBJ1-5, reads DGGITQSPKYLFRKEGQNVTLSCEQNLNHDAMYWYRQDPGQGLRLIYYSQIVNDFQKGDIAEGYSVSREKKESFPLTVTSAQKNPTAFYLCASTPRGENQPQHFGDGTRLSIL.

The rearrangement links TRBV9 to TRBJ1-3; TRBD1 is a possible D gene (6 bases). V lost 8 bases and J lost 4, with 13 bases in between. From germline, CDR1 is SGDLS and CDR2 YYNGEE. There are 13 residues in the CDR3. The CDR3 sequence: CASGLGQGNTIYF. The CDR3 DNA reads as TGTGCCAGTGGACTTGGACAGGGAAACACCATATATTTT.

Many counts were recorded for this clonotype. The chain is built from TRBV7-3 and TRBJ2-1, with 7 bases aligning to TRBD2. The junction had 9 bases not matched to a gene; V was cut back by 2 bases and J by 8 bases. CDR1 is SGHTA, CDR2 FQGTGA, per germline. The CDR3 length is 15 residues. The CDR3 nucleotides are TGTGCCAGCAGCTTATGGGCGGGAGTTAATTATGAGCAGTTCTTC. Amino acids: CASSLWAGVNYEQFF.

V usage is TRBV6-5 and J usage is TRBJ2-7; 10 bases match TRBD1. Germline loops: CDR1 MNHEY, CDR2 SVGAGI. CDR3 length: 14 amino acids. The V segment lost 6 bases and the J segment 8 bases; nucleotides outside the gene matches: 10. The CDR3 DNA sequence: TGTGCCAGCAGCTCGCGGGACAGGGGTTACAAGCAGTACTTC. Protein: CASSSRDRGYKQYF.

This chain connects TRBV27 to TRBJ2-1; 10 bases are a match to TRBD2. Germline CDR1 reads MNHEY; CDR2 reads SMNVEV (reference sequence). J was trimmed by 7 bases and V by 5 bases; bases with no gene match: 5. This CDR3 is built from 14 residues. The CDR3: CASSIASGSNEQFF. CDR3 DNA: TGTGCCAGCAGTATTGCTAGCGGGAGTAATGAGCAGTTCTTC.

A word on this clonotype: This sequence may be a read error, since a much larger clone differs from it by one base. The V and J genes are TRBV19 and TRBJ1-5; D call uncertain. CDR1 is LNHDA, CDR2 SQIVND, per germline (reference sequence). The germline V and J ends were trimmed by 6 bases and 1 base, with 13 bases remaining between them. The CDR3 contains 15 residues. The CDR3 DNA sequence: TGTGCCAGTAGATTCGGGATGTGGAGCAATCAGCCCCAGCATTTT. This codes for CASRFGMWSNQPQHF.

This clonotype was seen ten or more times. This rearrangement joins TRBV27 to TRBJ1-2, with unresolved D. Per germline, CDR1 MNHEY and CDR2 SMNVEV (reference sequence). This CDR3 comprises 13 residues. V was pared by 5 bases and J by 3 bases, with 10 bases between. The CDR3, as DNA: TGTGCCAGCAGTCGACGCCTCGACTATGGCTACACCTTC. Amino acids: CASSRRLDYGYTF.

This clonotype turned up a few times. The chain joins TRBV4-1 to TRBJ2-5; unclear D gene. Germline assignment: CDR1 MGHRA and CDR2 YSYEKL. The CDR3 consists of 17 residues. V lost 4 bases, J lost 2 bases, and 20 bases lay in between. The CDR3 sequence: CASSRGPSGGDQETQYF. The CDR3 DNA reads as TGCGCCAGCAGCCGAGGTCCCTCGGGCGGAGATCAAGAGACCCAGTACTTC.

This chain links TRBV14 with TRBJ2-2; D is possibly TRBD2 (6 bases). This CDR3 comprises 13 residues. Germline assignment: CDR1 SGHDN and CDR2 FVKESK. V dropped 1 base and J dropped 7 bases, with 7 bases sitting between them. The CDR3 nucleotides read TGTGCCAGCAGCCAAGCGGGAGTCGGGGAGCTGTTTTTT. Protein: CASSQAGVGELFF.

On this clonotype: A much larger clone differs from this one at a single base, so this may be a read error. The rearrangement joins TRBV15 to TRBJ2-1; D may be TRBD2 (6 bases). Trimming stripped 8 bases from V and 7 bases from J, with 21 bases between. CDR1 is LNHNV, CDR2 YYDKDF, per germline (reference sequence). The CDR3 spans 15 residues. In nucleotides, the CDR3 is TGTGCCACCTCCGATCTGCTAGCGAGAGAGAATGAGCAGTTCTTC. This translates into CATSDLLARENEQFF.

This clonotype was counted a few times. The CDR3 loop reads CSVGAPGLGANEQFF. CDR3 DNA sequence: TGCAGCGTTGGGGCACCGGGACTAGGGGCCAATGAGCAGTTCTTC. The chain carries TRBV29-1 and TRBJ2-1; 8 bases map to TRBD2. Looked up from germline, CDR1 is SQVTM and CDR2 is ANQGSEA. J was trimmed by 6 bases and V by 4 bases; bases with no gene match: 11. The CDR3 has 15 residues.

The V gene is TRBV29-1, the J gene TRBJ2-2; 9 nucleotides align to TRBD1. V shed 1 base and J 2 bases; nucleotides not matched to a gene: 8. The CDR3 is made up of 17 amino acids. The germline V gene encodes CDR1 SQVTM and CDR2 ANQGSEA. The CDR3 is CSVEVSRDRVNTGELFF. The DNA for the CDR3 is TGCAGCGTTGAAGTGAGCCGGGACAGGGTTAACACCGGGGAGCTGTTTTTT.

CDR3 residues: CASSFWHREASHPEAFF. The CDR3 DNA sequence: TGTGCCAGCAGCTTTTGGCACAGGGAGGCCTCCCATCCTGAAGCTTTCTTT. This chain uses TRBV5-4 with TRBJ1-1; D might be TRBD1 (6 bases). Germline V gene data show CDR1 as SGHNT and CDR2 as YYREEE (reference sequence). This CDR3 is 17 amino acids long. V lost 2 bases, J lost 6 bases, and 23 bases lay in between.

This clonotype showed up just a few times. The V call is TRBV6-2 or TRBV6-3, the J call TRBJ2-7; TRBD1 might be the D (5 bases). The CDR3 totals 14 residues. CDR1 MNHEY and CDR2 SVGEGT come from the germline V gene. The V and J ends lost 4 bases and 4 bases respectively, with 14 bases between them. CDR3 in DNA: TGTGCCAGCAGTTTACGGCAAAGGGGTTACGAGCAGTACTTC. Residues: CASSLRQRGYEQYF.